These 3 T cell receptor beta chains originate from one sample sequenced in a study of control samples from healthy donors and cancer patients. Clones were sequenced by immunoSEQ multiplex PCR, and TCRdb holds only the in-frame ones, with some missing. The table includes over 120,000 clones, about 93% detected once. Sample: PBMCs. The receptors derive from a man aged 55 to 70 with colorectal cancer.

The chain joins TRBV10-1 to TRBJ2-2; no firm D call. Trimming removed 4 bases from V and 4 bases from J, with 7 bases in between. This CDR3 spans 13 amino acids. The V gene's germline CDR1 is WNHNN and CDR2 SYGVQD (reference sequence). The CDR3 sequence: CASSASITGELFF. CDR3 nucleotides: TGCGCCAGCAGTGCAAGCATCACCGGGGAGCTGTTTTTT.

The chain uses TRBV11-1 and TRBJ2-5, with 9 nucleotides matching TRBD1. Germline values: CDR1 SGHAT, CDR2 FQDESV (reference sequence). V gave up 4 bases and J gave up 2 bases; unmatched junction bases: 8. CDR3 size: 16 residues. The CDR3 spells CASSSMGTGLQETQYF. CDR3 DNA sequence: TGTGCCAGCAGCTCCATGGGGACAGGGCTACAAGAGACCCAGTACTTC.

The CDR3 reads CASSFSRGAGETQYF. The CDR3, as DNA: TGTGCCAGCAGCTTCTCGCGCGGCGCGGGGGAGACCCAGTACTTC. The rearrangement joins TRBV5-5 to TRBJ2-5; weak D call: TRBD2 (6 bases). Germline assignment: CDR1 SGHKS and CDR2 YYEKEE (reference sequence). The length of the CDR3 is 15 residues. The ends were cut back, 2 bases at V and 5 bases at J, with 16 bases in the middle.